This T cell receptor beta chain was captured by sequencing in a study of cytomegalovirus exposure and HLA in healthy donors. General study points: It has been reported that TCR beta sequences accurately predicted the HLA-A and HLA-B alleles of most subjects. An analysis that came later showed most CMV-associated TCR beta chains appearing HLA-restricted.

The length of the CDR3 is 14 residues. Trimming at V came to 5 bases and at J to 5 bases, leaving 7 bases not matched to a gene. The germline V gene encodes CDR1 ENHRY and CDR2 SYGVKD. With regard to this clone: Its antigen is currently unknown.

Vbeta (60) and Jbeta (13) primers were used in the PCR. The protocol was immunoSEQ multiplex PCR, while the TCRdb copy is restricted to in-frame clones and leaves out a portion. This sample has 70,000 or so clones, with roughly 68% found just once. Specimen: PBMCs. V usage is TRBV10-3 and J usage is TRBJ2-5; 8 nucleotides line up with TRBD1. The receptor was isolated from a woman aged 55-70 years in good health and CMV-seropositive. In nucleotides, the CDR3 is TGTGCCATCAGTCCTCAGGGGGCGCACGAGACCCAGTACTTC. Protein sequence: CAISPQGAHETQYF.